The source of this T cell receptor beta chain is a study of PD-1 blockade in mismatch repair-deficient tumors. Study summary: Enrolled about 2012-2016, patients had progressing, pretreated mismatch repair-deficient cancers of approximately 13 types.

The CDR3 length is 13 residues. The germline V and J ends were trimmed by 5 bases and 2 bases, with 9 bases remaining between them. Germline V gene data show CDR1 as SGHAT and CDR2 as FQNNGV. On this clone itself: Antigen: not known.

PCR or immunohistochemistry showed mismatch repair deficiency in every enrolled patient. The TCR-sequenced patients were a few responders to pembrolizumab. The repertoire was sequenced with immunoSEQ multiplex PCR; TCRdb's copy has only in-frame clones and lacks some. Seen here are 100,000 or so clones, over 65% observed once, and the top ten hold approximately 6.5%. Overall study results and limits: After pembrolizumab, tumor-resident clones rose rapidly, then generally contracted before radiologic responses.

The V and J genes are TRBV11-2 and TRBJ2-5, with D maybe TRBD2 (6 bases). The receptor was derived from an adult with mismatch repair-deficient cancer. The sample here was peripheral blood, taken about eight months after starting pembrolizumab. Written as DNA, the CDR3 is TGTGCCAGCAGCAAGGGGAGGCAAGAGACCCAGTACTTC. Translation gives CASSKGRQETQYF.